The source of this T cell receptor (beta chain) is a study of early T cells in non-severe SARS-CoV-2 infection. TCRdb reanalysed the 5' RACE reads using MiXCR and keeps one entry per CDR3 protein. Among about 42,000 distinct CDR3 sequences, roughly 6% were seen once, and the ten largest hold about 8.3%. Sequences were derived from whole blood, sampled at baseline. The TCR was taken from an adult who was a healthcare worker with PCR-confirmed SARS-CoV-2 infection or an uninfected control (not recorded which).

The CDR3 DNA sequence: TGTGCCAGCAGCCCGCCAAGGCAGGCACCCTACGAGCAGTACTTC. This sequence encodes CASSPPRQAPYEQYF. The chain uses TRBV7-6 and TRBJ2-7; D gene uncertain. V lost 5 bases to trimming and J lost 2 bases, with 16 bases between them. Germline V gene sequence: CDR1 SGHVS, CDR2 FNYEAQ. This CDR3 region has 15 residues.